This T cell receptor (beta chain) was captured in a study (dated by TCRdb to the early 2010s). This clonotype was observed a single time. The antigen this receptor binds is unknown. There are no base qualities to consult, and no much larger clone falls within one base. One read represents weak support. The CDR3 runs 18 residues from the cysteine to the phenylalanine. The read is trimmed to its CDR3 DNA, 54 bases read in frame from base 1. CDR1 LNHDA and CDR2 SQIVND are derived from the germline V gene (reference sequence). The germline ends are 26 bases apart after V is trimmed by 5 bases and J by 6 bases. Instrument used: Illumina Genome Analyzer IIx. TCRdb reran the public reads through fastp at Q25 and MiXCR, keeping productive beta chains. Every CDR3 protein is listed once, alongside the most common genes and DNA of its rows. For this sample there are several thousand distinct CDR3 sequences; roughly a third appear just once. 22% of the sample lies in the top ten.

This clonotype was obtained from a human donor. The V gene is TRBV19 and the J gene is TRBJ2-1; the best D guess is TRBD2, with 6 bases matching. The sequenced sample was blood. The bases read TGTGCCAGTAGTTCGATAAGCGGCCGCCATGGAGGGACCAATGAGCAGTTCTTC. Its protein product is CASSSISGRHGGTNEQFF.